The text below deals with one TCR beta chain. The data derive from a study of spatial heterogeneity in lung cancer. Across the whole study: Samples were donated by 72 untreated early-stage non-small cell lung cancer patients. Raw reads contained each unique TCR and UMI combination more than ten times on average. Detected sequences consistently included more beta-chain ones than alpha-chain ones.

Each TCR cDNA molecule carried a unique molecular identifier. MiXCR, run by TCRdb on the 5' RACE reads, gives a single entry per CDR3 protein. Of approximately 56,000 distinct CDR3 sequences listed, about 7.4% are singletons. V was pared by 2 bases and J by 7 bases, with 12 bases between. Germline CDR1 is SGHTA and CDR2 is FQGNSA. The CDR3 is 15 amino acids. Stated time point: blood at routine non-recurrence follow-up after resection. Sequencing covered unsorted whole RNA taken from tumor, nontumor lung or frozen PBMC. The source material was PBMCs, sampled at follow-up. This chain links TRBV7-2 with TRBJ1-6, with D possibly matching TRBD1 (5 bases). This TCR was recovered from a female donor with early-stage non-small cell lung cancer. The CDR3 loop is CASSLLGGINSPLHF. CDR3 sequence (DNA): TGTGCCAGCAGCTTATTGGGGGGGATAAATTCACCCCTCCACTTT.